Presented here are 13 T cell receptor beta chains from one specimen sequenced in a study of T cells in women clearing cervical HPV infection. Using immunoSEQ multiplex PCR, the repertoire was profiled, and TCRdb retains in-frame clones only, with some absent. This table holds 30,000 to 35,000 clones. The sequencing sample was made of blood buffy coat. Every receptor here comes from a woman between 18 and 75 years old with a cervical HPV16 infection that either progressed to CIN3+ or cleared (not recorded which).

A word on this clone: Read data end 3 residues before the CDR3 end; the end is taken from the germline J gene. The chain links TRBV6-2 or TRBV6-3 to TRBJ1-2; D remains ambiguous. This CDR3 is 12 amino acids long. CDR1 and CDR2 from the germline V gene are MNHEY and SVGEGT. The ends were cut back, 2 bases at V and 4 bases at J, with 5 bases in the middle. The CDR3 here is CASSYTAYGYTF. The part of the CDR3 DNA that was read is TGTGCCAGCAGTTACACAGCCTATGGC.

Notes on this clone: The read terminates 3 residues ahead of where the CDR3 ends, so the germline J gene completes it. The chain uses TRBV7-2 and TRBJ1-2; a weak D match, TRBD1 (6 bases). V was trimmed by 2 bases and J by 5 bases, leaving 15 bases between them. The CDR3 loop spans 15 amino acids. Germline V gives CDR1 SGHTA, CDR2 FQGNSA. This chain's CDR3 is CASSLLSGGAYGYTF. The CDR3 DNA, read in part, is TGTGCCAGCAGCTTACTCTCCGGGGGGGCATATGGC.

On this clone: Read data end 3 residues before the CDR3 end; the end is taken from the germline J gene. The chain links TRBV20-1 to TRBJ2-1, with 10 bases matching TRBD1. CDR1 and CDR2 from the germline V gene are DFQATT and SNEGSKA (reference sequence). Trimming cost V 4 bases and J 5 bases; bases outside gene matches: 8. The CDR3 sequence is 15 residues long. The covered CDR3 bases are TGCAGTGCTACACCCGGGACAGGGGTAGACAATGAG. Protein: CSATPGTGVDNE. The entire CDR3 protein reads CSATPGTGVDNEQFF.

Notes on this clone: The observed sequence ends 3 residues before the CDR3 terminus, with the missing tail filled in from the germline J gene. The gene calls are TRBV7-2 and TRBJ2-3; weak D call: TRBD2 (7 bases). The germline V and J ends were trimmed by 7 bases and 6 bases, with 20 bases remaining between them. Germline loops: CDR1 SGHTA, CDR2 FQGNSA. This CDR3 comprises 15 residues. The sequenced part of the CDR3 DNA is TGTGCCAGCACCGCGATGGGCGGGGGCGGGGATACG. This gives the protein CASTAMGGGGDT. The entire CDR3 reads CASTAMGGGGDTQYF.

CDR3 DNA, as far as it was read: TGCGCCAGCAGCTTGAGGGGACAGGGGAATTCACCC. Residues: CASSLRGQGNSP. The whole CDR3 is CASSLRGQGNSPLHF. The V call is TRBV5-1, the J call TRBJ1-6, with TRBD1 matching 10 bases. The read stops 3 residues short of the end of the CDR3; the missing end is completed from the germline J gene. From germline, CDR1 is SGHRS and CDR2 YFSETQ. The CDR3 loop spans 15 amino acids. V trimming: 1 base; J trimming: 7 bases; junction bases outside the gene matches: 2.

Note on this clone: Read data end 3 residues before the CDR3 end; the end is taken from the germline J gene. Distinct nucleotide sequences in the sample also encode this CDR3. The V call is TRBV29-1, the J call TRBJ1-2; 7 nucleotides match TRBD1. The CDR3 loop spans 12 amino acids. The germline V gene has CDR1 SQVTM and CDR2 ANQGSEA. Incomplete CDR3 DNA: TGCAGCGTTGTAGGGACAGTCGAGGGC. It specifies CSVVGTVEG. From start to end, the CDR3 is CSVVGTVEGYTF.

As concerns this clone: Sequencing ends 3 residues short of the CDR3 end; the germline J gene provides the rest. This chain connects TRBV20-1 to TRBJ2-3; 12 nucleotides line up with TRBD2. The junction had 18 bases not matched to a gene; V was cut back by 3 bases and J by 5 bases. This CDR3 region has 19 residues. Germline V lookup: CDR1 DFQATT, CDR2 SNEGSKA (reference sequence). The sequenced part of the CDR3 DNA is TGCAGTGCTAGTCGGGGAACTAGCGGGGGGTACAGTCACGGAGATACG. It translates to CSASRGTSGGYSHGDT. The full CDR3 sequence reads CSASRGTSGGYSHGDTQYF.

Points on this clone: The observed sequence ends 3 residues before the CDR3 terminus, with the missing tail filled in from the germline J gene. J is TRBJ2-2 and V is TRBV19, with TRBD1 matching 9 bases. The CDR3 totals 16 residues. V shed 3 bases, J shed 7 bases, and the junction held 9 bases outside the gene matches. Germline CDR1 LNHDA, CDR2 SQIVND (reference sequence). The sequenced CDR3 bases are TGTGCCAGTAGTATGTCCGGGACAGGGACCTTCGGGGAG. Translated, it gives CASSMSGTGTFGE. The full-length CDR3 reads as CASSMSGTGTFGELFF. The variable domain in full, completed from reference TRBV19 and TRBJ2-2, reads DGGITQSPKYLFRKEGQNVTLSCEQNLNHDAMYWYRQDPGQGLRLIYYSQIVNDFQKGDIAEGYSVSREKKESFPLTVTSAQKNPTAFYLCASSMSGTGTFGELFFGEGSRLTVL.

Remarks on this clone: The CDR3 end lies 3 residues beyond the end of the read and is filled in from the germline J gene. The V and J genes are TRBV7-2 and TRBJ2-7; D not certain. This CDR3 contains 15 residues. Germline V gene lookup returns CDR1 SGHTA and CDR2 FQGNSA. Trimming cost V 5 bases and J 2 bases, with 16 bases left between them. The CDR3 region is CASSPRLPPTYEQYF. The DNA read from the CDR3 is TGTGCCAGCAGCCCCAGACTCCCACCCACCTACGAG.

A word on this clone: The missing CDR3 end, 3 residues past where the read stops, is filled in from the germline J gene. The chain carries TRBV2 and TRBJ1-6; weak D call: TRBD1 (5 bases). The CDR3 totals 13 residues. V gave up 8 bases and J gave up 5 bases, with 10 bases separating them. Germline CDR1 reads SNHLY; CDR2 reads FYNNEI. The CDR3 loop is CASGPRDNSPLHF. CDR3 DNA, as far as it was read: TGTGCCAGCGGTCCCAGGGATAATTCACCC. The full variable domain, with the rest looked up from reference TRBV2 and TRBJ1-6, is EPEVTQTPSHQVTQMGQEVILRCVPISNHLYFYWYRQILGQKVEFLVSFYNNEISEKSEIFDDQFSVERPDGSNFTLKIRSTKLEDSAMYFCASGPRDNSPLHFGNGTRLTVT.

In regard to this clone: Sequencing ends 3 residues short of the CDR3 end; the germline J gene provides the rest. The J gene is TRBJ2-5, the V gene TRBV5-1; TRBD1 matches at 9 bases. With 8 bases clipped from V and 5 bases from J, the junction kept 7 bases outside the gene matches. The CDR3 spans 13 residues. From germline, CDR1 is SGHRS and CDR2 YFSETQ. CDR3 bases read: TGCGCCAGTGGACAGGGGCCAGGGGAGACC. Amino acid sequence: CASGQGPGET. The whole CDR3 protein reads CASGQGPGETQYF.

Worth noting for this clone: Read sequence stops 3 residues before the CDR3 end, and the germline J gene provides the missing end. This chain connects TRBV7-6 to TRBJ1-2, with D possibly being TRBD1 (6 bases). Germline V CDR1 and CDR2: SGHVS, FNYEAQ. Between the trimmed V and J ends, which lost 1 base and 6 bases, there was a span of 15 bases. This CDR3 is 15 amino acids long. The sequenced CDR3 bases are TGTGCCAGCAGCTTAGAGGGGGGGCTGTTAAATGGC. Translating it yields CASSLEGGLLNG. The complete CDR3 protein is CASSLEGGLLNGYTF.

Details on this clone: The read ends 3 residues early relative to the CDR3; the germline J gene fills the gap. The V gene is TRBV7-2, the J gene TRBJ2-3; TRBD1 is a possible D gene (6 bases). This CDR3 is 16 amino acids long. Germline loops: CDR1 SGHTA, CDR2 FQGNSA. CDR3 bases read: TGTGCCAGCAGCTTAGCGGGGAATGGGGGCAATCAGCCG. Residues: CASSLAGNGGNQP. The whole CDR3 protein reads CASSLAGNGGNQPQYF.